Sequencing of this TCR beta chain was carried out in a study of shared clonotypes between healthy human individuals. General study results and limits: Only blood underwent sampling, and tissue repertoires likely differ.

The assay was immunoSEQ multiplex PCR, and TCRdb's table has in-frame clones only and misses some. The sample carries fewer than 600,000 clones, less than 85% recorded once. The V segment lost 4 bases and the J segment 5 bases; nucleotides outside the gene matches: 9. Germline values: CDR1 ENHRY, CDR2 SYGVKD. The CDR3 totals 15 residues. With respect to this clone: The antigen is undetermined.

The TCR originated in a woman in her thirties or forties in good health. Some clones in this sample may be carry-over from other donors' samples. This chain connects TRBV10-3 to TRBJ2-5; 8 nucleotides agree with TRBD2. The sequencing input was PBMCs. The CDR3 region is CAISAPGRAGETQYF. CDR3 nucleotide sequence: TGTGCCATCAGTGCCCCCGGGAGGGCCGGGGAGACCCAGTACTTC.